The rows below give T cell receptor beta chains drawn from one sample of a study of T cell responses to AZD1222 COVID-19 vaccine. Clones were sequenced by immunoSEQ multiplex PCR, and TCRdb holds only the in-frame ones, with some missing. The table lists some 150,000 clones, around 92% of them singletons. Source: peripheral blood, taken 28 days after the second AZD1222 dose. These receptors came from an adult who received the AZD1222 COVID-19 vaccine. The CDR3 runs from the conserved cysteine through the conserved F or W. Fields, in order: clone size, V gene, D gene, J gene, CDR3 protein, CDR3 DNA. A D gene is named only where the DNA matches it firmly. The listing skips clone size in some rows; elsewhere it reads once, few, many or a size class.

>.|TRBV5-5|TRBD1|TRBJ1-1
CASSLGRGPPEAFF
TGTGCCAGCAGCTTGGGCAGGGGGCCCCCTGAAGCTTTCTTT
>.|TRBV19|TRBD2|TRBJ2-5
CASSIGQAGGETQYF
TGTGCCAGTAGTATAGGACAGGCGGGGGGAGAGACCCAGTACTTC
>.|TRBV28|TRBD1|TRBJ1-5
CASSVGTGNQPQHF
TGTGCCAGCAGTGTTGGGACAGGCAATCAGCCCCAGCATTTT
>.|TRBV28|.|TRBJ1-3
CASSLFPAVSGNTIYF
TGTGCCAGCAGTTTATTTCCGGCAGTCTCTGGAAACACCATATATTTT
>.|TRBV24-1|.|TRBJ2-1
CATSDFPHNEQFF
TGTGCCACCAGTGATTTCCCGCACAATGAGCAGTTCTTC
>.|TRBV6-5|.|TRBJ2-5
CASSYSETQYF
TGTGCCAGCAGTTACTCGGAGACCCAGTACTTC
>once|TRBV19|TRBD1|TRBJ1-5
CASNDRGRGPQHF
TGTGCCAGTAACGACAGGGGGCGAGGGCCCCAGCATTTT
>.|TRBV27|.|TRBJ1-2
CASSPRGGGYTF
TGTGCCAGCAGTCCCCGGGGAGGTGGCTACACCTTC
>.|TRBV15|.|TRBJ2-6
CATSSSPGLYSGANVLTF
TGTGCCACCAGCAGTTCCCCCGGCCTCTATTCTGGGGCCAACGTCCTGACTTTC
>.|TRBV30|TRBD1|TRBJ1-3
CAWSENRGGGNTIYF
TGTGCCTGGAGTGAGAACAGGGGAGGCGGAAACACCATATATTTT
>.|TRBV21-1|.|TRBJ2-2
CASSKVETISNTGELFF
TGTGCCAGCAGCAAAGTAGAGACTATCTCGAACACCGGGGAGCTGTTTTTT
>.|TRBV7-6|TRBD1|TRBJ1-4
CASSPGQGTNEKLFF
TGTGCCAGCAGCCCGGGACAGGGAACTAATGAAAAACTGTTTTTT
>.|TRBV29-1|TRBD1|TRBJ2-2
CSVEGQGVFAGELFF
TGCAGCGTTGAAGGACAGGGCGTGTTCGCCGGGGAGCTGTTTTTT
>.|TRBV19|TRBD1|TRBJ1-5
CASSTTRGTGIQPQHF
TGTGCCAGTAGTACCACCCGGGGGACAGGGATACAGCCCCAGCATTTT
>.|TRBV28|.|TRBJ1-2
CASVRDRRAGYTF
TGTGCCAGCGTCCGGGACCGCCGAGCTGGCTACACCTTC
>.|TRBV30|.|TRBJ1-2
CAWSSQAYYGYTF
TGTGCCTGGAGTTCACAGGCCTACTATGGCTACACCTTC
>.|TRBV7-8|.|TRBJ2-1
CASSLRGDSYNEQFF
TGTGCCAGCAGCTTGCGCGGAGACTCCTACAATGAGCAGTTCTTC
>.|TRBV27|.|TRBJ2-7
CASIDGSGPPYEQYF
TGTGCCAGCATTGACGGGAGCGGGCCCCCCTACGAGCAGTACTTC
>.|TRBV10-2|.|TRBJ1-2
CASSQSPYGYTF
TGCGCCAGCAGTCAGAGTCCCTATGGCTACACCTTC
>.|TRBV3-1/TRBV3-2|TRBD1|TRBJ1-2
CASSIGTGYGYTF
TGTGCCAGCAGTATCGGGACAGGCTATGGCTACACCTTC
>.|TRBV24-1|TRBD1|TRBJ2-7
CATSDPRDRAEQYF
TGTGCCACCAGTGACCCTAGGGACAGGGCCGAGCAGTACTTC
>once|TRBV6-2/TRBV6-3|TRBD2|TRBJ2-3
CASSFSPKREATDTQYF
TGTGCCAGCAGTTTTAGCCCGAAGCGGGAGGCCACAGATACGCAGTATTTT
>.|TRBV24-1|TRBD2|TRBJ2-7
CATSSGSSYEQYF
TGTGCCACCTCTAGCGGGAGCTCCTACGAGCAGTACTTC